The next 6 T cell receptor beta chains were all read from a single sample in a study of graft-versus-host responses after intestinal transplantation (dated by TCRdb to the early 2020s). The method behind the library was the immunoSEQ multiplex PCR assay. The immuneACCESS repertoire file appears here via TCRdb, limited to in-frame rearrangements. These files lack a portion of the clones; in checked studies, under half of the deficit traces to unresolved V genes, and the cause of the others is not known. The table for this sample lists 110,000 to 150,000 clones; 85% to 95% of them were counted only once. About 0.18% of the sample lies in the top ten. The time point label on this specimen signifies: cells obtained before transplantation from donor or recipient. These receptors' antigens are unknown. This specimen consisted of unstimulated CD4+ T cells sorted from spleen or lymph node cells, obtained before intestinal transplant. Receptor source: a human donor who received an intestinal transplant.

V usage is TRBV28 and J usage is TRBJ2-5; 7 nucleotides match TRBD2. The CDR3 length is 14 residues. Per germline, CDR1 MDHEN and CDR2 SYDVKM. For the CDR3, the DNA is TGTGCAAGCCGCGAGGGAGGGCGAGAAGAGACCCAGTACTTC. It codes for CASREGGREETQYF.

This sequence joins TRBV4-1 and TRBJ2-7, with TRBD2 as a possible D gene (5 bases). CDR1 is MGHRA and CDR2 is YSYEKL in the germline V gene. This CDR3 is 13 amino acids long. The V end was cut by 1 base, the J end by 4 bases, with 8 bases between. The CDR3 is CASSQVAQYEQYF. In nucleotides, the CDR3 is TGCGCCAGCAGCCAAGTAGCGCAGTACGAGCAGTACTTC.

V is TRBV6-1 and J is TRBJ1-1; the D gene is possibly TRBD1 (6 bases). The V end was cut by 2 bases, the J end by 3 bases, with 10 bases between. CDR1 and CDR2 (germline): MNHNS, SASEGT. This CDR3 contains 14 residues. The CDR3 nucleotides read TGTGCCAGCAGTGAAAATCAGGGGCACACTGAAGCTTTCTTT. Translation: CASSENQGHTEAFF.

In nucleotides, the CDR3 is TGTGCCAGTAGCTCCCCGGGCAATCAGCCCCAGCATTTT. Translation gives CASSSPGNQPQHF. The V call is TRBV19, the J call TRBJ1-5; D remains unclear. Trimming left V 6 bases short and J 2 bases short, with 8 bases between. The CDR3 is 13 amino acids. Germline V gene lookup returns CDR1 LNHDA and CDR2 SQIVND (reference sequence). Variable domain in full (rest from reference TRBV19 and TRBJ1-5): DGGITQSPKYLFRKEGQNVTLSCEQNLNHDAMYWYRQDPGQGLRLIYYSQIVNDFQKGDIAEGYSVSREKKESFPLTVTSAQKNPTAFYLCASSSPGNQPQHFGDGTRLSIL.

The chain has TRBV4-3 and TRBJ2-5, with D possibly matching TRBD1 (6 bases). This CDR3 region has 14 residues. V was clipped by 4 bases and J by 4 bases, with 13 bases between them. Germline lookup yields CDR1 LGHNA and CDR2 YSLEER. The CDR3, as DNA: TGCGCCAGCAGCCCCCGGGGCAGGGGAGAGACCCAGTACTTC. Amino acid sequence: CASSPRGRGETQYF.

The sample holds a few counts of this clone. The V call is TRBV7-9, the J call TRBJ2-7, with 10 bases lining up with TRBD1. Trimming cost V 5 bases and J 3 bases; bases outside gene matches: 7. CDR3 size: 15 residues. Germline CDR1 and CDR2: SEHNR and FQNEAQ (reference sequence). CDR3 coding DNA: TGTGCCAGCAGCCAGGCGGGACAGGGGATCTACGAGCAGTACTTC. It translates to CASSQAGQGIYEQYF.